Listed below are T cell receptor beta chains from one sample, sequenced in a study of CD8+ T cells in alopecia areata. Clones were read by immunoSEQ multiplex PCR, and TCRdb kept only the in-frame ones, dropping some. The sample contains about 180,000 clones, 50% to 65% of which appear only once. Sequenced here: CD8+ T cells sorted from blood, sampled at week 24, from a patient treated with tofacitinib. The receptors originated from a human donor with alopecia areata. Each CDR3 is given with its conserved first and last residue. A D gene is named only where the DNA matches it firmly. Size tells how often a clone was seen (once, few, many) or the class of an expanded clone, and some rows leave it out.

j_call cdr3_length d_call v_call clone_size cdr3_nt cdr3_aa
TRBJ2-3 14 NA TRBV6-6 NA TGTGCCAGCAAGTACGACACTAGCACAGATACGCAGTATTTT CASKYDTSTDTQYF
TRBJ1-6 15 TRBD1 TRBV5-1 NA TGCGCCAGCAGCTTGGAACAGGGGACCAATTCACCCCTCCACTTT CASSLEQGTNSPLHF
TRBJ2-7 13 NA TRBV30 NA TGTGCCTGGAGTACGGACACAGCCTACGAGCAGTACTTC CAWSTDTAYEQYF
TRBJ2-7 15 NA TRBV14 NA TGTGCCAGCAGTTTAATCATGGGTCTCGCAGACGAGCAGTACTTC CASSLIMGLADEQYF
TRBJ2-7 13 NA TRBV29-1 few TGCAGCGTTGAAGGAGGAGGGCTTTACGAGCAGTACTTC CSVEGGGLYEQYF
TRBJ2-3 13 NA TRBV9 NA TGTGCCAGCAGCGTCGAACTCACAGATACGCAGTATTTT CASSVELTDTQYF
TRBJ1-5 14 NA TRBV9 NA TGTGCCAGCAGCCCGGGTGGAGTACAGCAGCCCCAGCATTTT CASSPGGVQQPQHF
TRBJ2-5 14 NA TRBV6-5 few TGTGCCAGCAGTTATGGGGGAAGAGGAGAGACCCAGTACTTC CASSYGGRGETQYF
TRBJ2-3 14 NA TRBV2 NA TGTGCCAGCAGTGAAGCTCGTCCCACAGATACGCAGTATTTT CASSEARPTDTQYF
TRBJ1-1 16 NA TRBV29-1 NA TGCAGCGTTGAAGATCCCGCCGACAGGACGAACACTGAAGCTTTCTTT CSVEDPADRTNTEAFF
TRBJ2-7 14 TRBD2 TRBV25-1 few TGTGCCAGCAGTGAAACGGGACTAGCTTGGGAGCAGTACTTC CASSETGLAWEQYF
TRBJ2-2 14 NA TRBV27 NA TGTGCCAGCAGTTTATACATTGAAGCCGGGGAGCTGTTTTTT CASSLYIEAGELFF
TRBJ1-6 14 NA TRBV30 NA TGTGCCTGGAGCATCGCGGATCATAATTCACCCCTCCACTTT CAWSIADHNSPLHF
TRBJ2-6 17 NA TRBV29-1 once TGCAGCGTTTGGGCGAGGGACTCCTCGTCTGGGGCCAACGTCCTGACTTTC CSVWARDSSSGANVLTF
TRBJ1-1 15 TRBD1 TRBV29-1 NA TGCAGCGTTGCCAACCACAGGGGGCTACGAACTGAAGCTTTCTTT CSVANHRGLRTEAFF
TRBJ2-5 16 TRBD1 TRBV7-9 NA TGTGCCAGCAGCCCGCGACAGGGTTCGGACCAAGAGACCCAGTACTTC CASSPRQGSDQETQYF
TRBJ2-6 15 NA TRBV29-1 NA TGCAGCGTCCTCAAGGCGGGCTCTGGGGCCAACGTCCTGACTTTC CSVLKAGSGANVLTF
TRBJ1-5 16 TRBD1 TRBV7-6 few TGTGCCAGCAGTCCAAGCGCCGGGACAGGGAATCAGCCCCAGCATTTT CASSPSAGTGNQPQHF
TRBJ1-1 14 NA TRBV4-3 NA TGCGCCAGCAGCCACAGCCGGGGGAACACTGAAGCTTTCTTT CASSHSRGNTEAFF
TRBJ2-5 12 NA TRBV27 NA TGTGCCAGTCGTGCCGCTGGGGAGACCCAGTACTTC CASRAAGETQYF
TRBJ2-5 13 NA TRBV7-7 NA TGTGCCAGCAGCCTGACAACCCAAGAGACCCAGTACTTC CASSLTTQETQYF
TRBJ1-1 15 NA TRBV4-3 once TGCGCCAGCAGCCAAGATCAACGGGGGGACGCTGAAGCTTTCTTT CASSQDQRGDAEAFF
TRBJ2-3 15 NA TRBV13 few TGTGCCAGCAGCTTTACCGGGGGAGGCACAGATACGCAGTATTTT CASSFTGGGTDTQYF
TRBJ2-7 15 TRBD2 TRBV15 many TGTGCCACCAGCACAAAAGCGGGGGCCACCTACGAGCAGTACTTC CATSTKAGATYEQYF
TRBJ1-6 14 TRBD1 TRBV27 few TGTGCCAGCAGCCCCGGGACAGGCTATTCACCCCTCCACTTT CASSPGTGYSPLHF
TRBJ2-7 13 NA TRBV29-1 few TGCAGCGCAACGGGGGACCCCACCGGGGAGCAGTACTTC CSATGDPTGEQYF
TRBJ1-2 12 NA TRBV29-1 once TGCAGCGACGCTGACAGAAACTATGGCTACACCTTC CSDADRNYGYTF
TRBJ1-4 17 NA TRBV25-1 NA TGTGCCAGCAGTGAAATAATGGTGGAGGAGAGGAATGAAAAACTGTTTTTT CASSEIMVEERNEKLFF
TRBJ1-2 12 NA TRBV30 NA TGTGCCTGGAGAACAGGGAACTATGGCTACACCTTC CAWRTGNYGYTF
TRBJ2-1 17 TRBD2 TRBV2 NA TGTGCCAGCAGTACCTCCTCTAGCGGGGGGGCCAACAATGAGCAGTTCTTC CASSTSSSGGANNEQFF
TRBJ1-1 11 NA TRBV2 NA TGTGCCAGGGGGACAAACACTGAAGCTTTCTTT CARGTNTEAFF
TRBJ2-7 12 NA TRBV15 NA TGTGCCACTTCGTCTTTCGGGTACGAGCAGTACTTC CATSSFGYEQYF
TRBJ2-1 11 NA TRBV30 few TGTGCCTGGAGTGAGTTGAATGAGCAGTTCTTC CAWSELNEQFF
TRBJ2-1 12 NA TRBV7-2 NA TGTGCCAGCAGCTTAAGCTTGGATGAGCAGTTCTTC CASSLSLDEQFF
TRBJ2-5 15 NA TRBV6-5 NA TGTGCCAGCAGTTACTCCCCCCAGGGGTCGAAAGAGCAGTACTTC CASSYSPQGSKEQYF
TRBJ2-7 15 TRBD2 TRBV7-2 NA TGTGCCAGCAGCCCGACACTGGGCGGGGGCTACGAGCAGTACTTC CASSPTLGGGYEQYF
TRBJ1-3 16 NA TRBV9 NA TGTGCCAGCACCGACCTGAGCCCGGGTAGGAGAAACACCATATATTTT CASTDLSPGRRNTIYF
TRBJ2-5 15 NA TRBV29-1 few TGCAGCGTTACTGTTACCGGAGACGGGCCGATGGGGCAGTACTTC CSVTVTGDGPMGQYF
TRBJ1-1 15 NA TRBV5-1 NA TGCGCCAGCAGCCTTCTGTTCGGCATGAACACTGAAGCTTTCTTT CASSLLFGMNTEAFF
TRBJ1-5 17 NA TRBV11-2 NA TGTGCCAGCAGCGATGGAACAGAACTTTATAGCAATCAGCCCCAGCATTTT CASSDGTELYSNQPQHF
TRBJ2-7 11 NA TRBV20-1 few TGCAGTGCTAGACGGGACTACGAGCAGTACTTC CSARRDYEQYF
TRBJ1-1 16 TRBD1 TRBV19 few TGTGCCAGTAGTTCCCTCAGGGGGCTAAAGGACACTGAAGCTTTCTTT CASSSLRGLKDTEAFF
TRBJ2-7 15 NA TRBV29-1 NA TGCAGCGTTGCGGGAATCGACGGCACGACCTACGAGCAGTACTTC CSVAGIDGTTYEQYF
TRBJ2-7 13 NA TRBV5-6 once TGTGCCAGCAGCAGGGGACGGAGCTACGAGCAGTACTTC CASSRGRSYEQYF
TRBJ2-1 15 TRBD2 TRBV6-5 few TGTGCCAGCAGTAGCGGGGTGAGCTCCTACAATGAGCAGTTCTTC CASSSGVSSYNEQFF
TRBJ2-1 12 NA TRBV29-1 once TGCAGCGTTGCGGCTTGGGACAATGAGCAGTTCTTC CSVAAWDNEQFF
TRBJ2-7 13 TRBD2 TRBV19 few TGTGCCAGCTCTGAGCGGGGGGCTTGGGAGCAGTACTTC CASSERGAWEQYF
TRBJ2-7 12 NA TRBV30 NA TGTGCCTGGAGCAGTAGCTTTAACGAGCAGTACTTC CAWSSSFNEQYF
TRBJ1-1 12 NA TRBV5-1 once TGCGCCAGCAGCTACAGGGACACTGAAGCTTTCTTT CASSYRDTEAFF
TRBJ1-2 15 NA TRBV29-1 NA TGCAGCGTTGAGTACAGGGAAAGCGCTAACTATGGCTACACCTTC CSVEYRESANYGYTF
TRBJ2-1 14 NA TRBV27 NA TGTGCCAGCCGAAGGAGGGGCCCCTACAATGAGCAGTTCTTC CASRRRGPYNEQFF